A single sample gave rise to the 18 T cell receptor beta chains below, sequenced in a study of T cell repertoires in cytomegalovirus infection. TCRdb re-called the reads through MiXCR, storing one row per CDR3 protein. The table has approximately 290,000 distinct CDR3 sequences, roughly 25% seen once. Sequencing used PBMCs. Source of these receptors: a human donor in good health (CMV status not recorded). Some clones in this sample may be carry-over from other donors' samples.

The chain recombines TRBV5-5 with TRBJ2-7, with TRBD2 matching 8 bases. This CDR3 region has 13 residues. V was clipped by 1 base and J by 6 bases; unmatched bases: 3. CDR1 is SGHKS, CDR2 YYEKEE, per germline (reference sequence). This chain's CDR3 is CASSLSSGFEQYF. The CDR3 DNA reads TGTGCCAGCAGCTTGTCTAGCGGGTTCGAGCAGTACTTC.

Turning to this clonotype: The germline gene is not matched at one end of the junction; a read error may be the cause. This chain uses TRBV20-1 with TRBJ2-7; 10 bases agree with TRBD2. Germline V gene lookup returns CDR1 DFQATT and CDR2 SNEGSKA (reference sequence). There are 15 residues in the CDR3. This CDR3 reads CGAGSPSSGSYEQYF. The CDR3 DNA reads TGCGGTGCTGGGTCCCCCTCTAGCGGGAGCTACGAGCAGTACTTC.

In this sample, this clonotype turned up many times. This chain links TRBV7-2 with TRBJ2-5; possible D gene TRBD2, 6 bases. Germline CDR1 and CDR2: SGHTA and FQGNSA. The V and J ends lost 3 bases and 5 bases respectively, with 19 bases between them. The CDR3 spans 16 residues. CDR3 sequence: CASSFLREYRGETQYF. CDR3 coding DNA: TGTGCCAGCAGCTTTTTGAGGGAGTACCGGGGGGAGACCCAGTACTTC.

The V gene is TRBV11-3, the J gene TRBJ2-1; D possibly matches TRBD1 or TRBD2 (5 bases each). Trimming took off 5 bases at V and 7 bases at J, with 15 bases between the two ends. This CDR3 has 14 residues. Germline loops: CDR1 SGHNT, CDR2 YENEEA. CDR3: CASSKRDVLNEQFF. CDR3 bases: TGTGCCAGCAGCAAACGGGACGTTCTGAATGAGCAGTTCTTC.

V and J are TRBV25-1 and TRBJ1-2; no definite D call. Germline loops: CDR1 MGHDK, CDR2 SYGVNS. Trimming stripped 1 base from V and 5 bases from J, with 11 bases between. This CDR3 contains 14 residues. The chain's CDR3 is CASSESSGLYGYTF. The CDR3, as DNA: TGTGCCAGCAGTGAATCCTCGGGGTTGTATGGCTACACCTTC.

The V and J genes are TRBV6-2 or TRBV6-3 and TRBJ1-2; D gene ambiguous. Trimming left V 8 bases short and J 3 bases short, with 10 bases between. Looked up from germline, CDR1 is MNHEY and CDR2 is SVGEGT. This CDR3 has 12 amino acids. The CDR3 is CASGFMDYGYTF. In DNA, the CDR3 is TGTGCCAGCGGCTTTATGGACTATGGCTACACCTTC.

This rearrangement joins TRBV15 to TRBJ1-2; 7 bases line up with TRBD1. The CDR3 spans 15 residues. Germline V CDR1 and CDR2: LNHNV, YYDKDF (reference sequence). Trimming cost V 0 bases and J 5 bases; bases outside gene matches: 6. The CDR3 spells CATSREIGGPYGYTF. The DNA of the CDR3 is TGTGCCACCAGCAGAGAAATAGGGGGCCCATATGGCTACACCTTC.

This clonotype was observed many times. The V gene is TRBV7-2, the J gene TRBJ1-2, with no clear D. V was clipped by 2 bases and J by 4 bases, with 11 bases between them. This CDR3 is built from 14 residues. The germline V gene encodes CDR1 SGHTA and CDR2 FQGNSA. The CDR3 sequence: CASSLLRRLYGYTF. Here the CDR3 DNA reads TGTGCCAGCAGCTTACTGCGCAGGCTCTATGGCTACACCTTC.

V gene TRBV20-1 combines with J gene TRBJ1-2; weak D call: TRBD1 (5 bases). Trimming removed 3 bases from V and 12 bases from J, with 14 bases in between. Per the germline V gene, CDR1 is DFQATT and CDR2 is SNEGSKA (reference sequence). CDR3 length: 11 residues. CDR3 in amino acids: CSARSGVQDTF. The CDR3 bases are TGCAGTGCTAGGTCGGGGGTCCAAGACACCTTC.

A few counts support this clonotype. The chain links TRBV6-2 or TRBV6-3 to TRBJ2-1, with 8 positions matching TRBD2. With 5 bases clipped from V and 1 base from J, the junction kept 4 bases outside the gene matches. The CDR3 spans 15 residues. Per the germline V gene, CDR1 is MNHEY and CDR2 is SVGEGT. Written as DNA, the CDR3 is TGTGCCAGCAGTCAGTTAGCGGGGTCCTACAATGAGCAGTTCTTC. Translation: CASSQLAGSYNEQFF.

This clonotype was counted once. This chain joins TRBV29-1 and TRBJ2-4, with D perhaps matching TRBD1 (6 bases). V dropped 6 bases and J dropped 1 base, with 19 bases sitting between them. The CDR3 extends over 16 amino acids. CDR1 and CDR2 (germline): SQVTM, ANQGSEA. CDR3 loop: CSVKQPQGSAKNIQYF. As DNA, the CDR3 is TGCAGCGTCAAACAACCCCAGGGGTCGGCCAAAAACATTCAGTACTTC.

The chain links TRBV6-5 to TRBJ2-7, with D perhaps TRBD2 (5 bases). The V end lost 6 bases, the J end lost 1 base, and 13 bases lay between the germline ends. The CDR3 runs to 14 residues. Germline CDR1 is MNHEY and CDR2 is SVGAGI. CDR3 in DNA: TGTGCCAGCAGCCCCGGGTCGGGGTCCTACGAGCAGTACTTC. Amino acid sequence: CASSPGSGSYEQYF.

The table lists this clonotype with many counts. The V call is TRBV7-2, the J call TRBJ2-2; maybe TRBD1 (5 bases). The CDR3 sequence is 14 residues long. V shed 6 bases and J shed 3 bases, with 11 bases lying between them. CDR1 SGHTA and CDR2 FQGNSA come from the germline V gene. CDR3 amino acids: CASSHDRYTGELFF. In nucleotides, the CDR3 is TGTGCCAGCAGTCATGACAGATACACCGGGGAGCTGTTTTTT.

This clonotype occurred a few times. The chain employs TRBV7-2 and TRBJ2-3, with D unresolved. The CDR3 is made up of 15 amino acids. Germline values: CDR1 SGHTA, CDR2 FQGNSA. V lost 2 bases to trimming and J lost 1 base, with 10 bases between them. The CDR3 spells CASSLYSTGTDTQYF. In nucleotides, the CDR3 is TGTGCCAGCAGCTTATACAGTACGGGCACAGATACGCAGTATTTT.

The chain is built from TRBV2 and TRBJ1-2; D gene ambiguous. This CDR3 has 12 amino acids. The ends were cut back, 3 bases at V and 4 bases at J, with 6 bases in the middle. The germline V gene has CDR1 SNHLY and CDR2 FYNNEI. CDR3 sequence: CASSDGVYGYTF. Here the CDR3 DNA reads TGTGCCAGCAGTGACGGGGTCTATGGCTACACCTTC.

This clonotype was recorded at least ten times. V gene TRBV7-2 combines with J gene TRBJ2-3; 11 bases match TRBD2. The V segment lost 5 bases and the J segment 0 bases; nucleotides outside the gene matches: 1. This CDR3 comprises 15 residues. CDR1 and CDR2 from the germline V gene are SGHTA and FQGNSA. The CDR3 region has the DNA TGTGCCAGCAGCCGGACTAGCGGGAGCACAGATACGCAGTATTTT. This translates into CASSRTSGSTDTQYF.

The chain employs TRBV6-2 or TRBV6-3 and TRBJ1-1, with D perhaps matching TRBD1 (6 bases). V gave up 7 bases and J gave up 4 bases, with 19 bases separating them. CDR1 and CDR2 (germline): MNHEY, SVGEGT. The CDR3 runs to 15 residues. The CDR3 nucleotides are TGTGCCAGCACCCCAGGGGTGATGGGGGCCACTGAAGCTTTCTTT. Its translation: CASTPGVMGATEAFF.

The table lists this clonotype with many counts. This chain joins TRBV7-2 and TRBJ2-7; D is uncertain. V lost 2 bases and J 0 bases, leaving 8 bases between the germline ends. The CDR3 has 14 residues. Germline assignment: CDR1 SGHTA and CDR2 FQGNSA. The CDR3 coding sequence is TGTGCCAGCAGCTTACAGTGGAGCTCCTACGAGCAGTACTTC. It yields the protein CASSLQWSSYEQYF.